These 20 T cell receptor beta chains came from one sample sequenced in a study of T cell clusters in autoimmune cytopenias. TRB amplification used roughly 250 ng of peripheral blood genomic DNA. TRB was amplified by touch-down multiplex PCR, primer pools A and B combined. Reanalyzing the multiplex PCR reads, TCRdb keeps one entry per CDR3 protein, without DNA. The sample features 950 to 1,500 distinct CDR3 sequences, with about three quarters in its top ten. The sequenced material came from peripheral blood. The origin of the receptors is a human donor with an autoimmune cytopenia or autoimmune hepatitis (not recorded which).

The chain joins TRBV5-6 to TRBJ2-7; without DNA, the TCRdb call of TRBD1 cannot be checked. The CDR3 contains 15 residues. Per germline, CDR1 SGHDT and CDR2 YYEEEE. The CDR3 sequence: CASSLTGGSSYEQYF. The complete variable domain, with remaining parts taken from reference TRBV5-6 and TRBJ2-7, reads DAGVTQSPTHLIKTRGQQVTLRCSPKSGHDTVSWYQQALGQGPQFIFQYYEEEERQRGNFPDRFSGHQFPNYSSELNVNALLLGDSALYLCASSLTGGSSYEQYFGPGTRLTVT.

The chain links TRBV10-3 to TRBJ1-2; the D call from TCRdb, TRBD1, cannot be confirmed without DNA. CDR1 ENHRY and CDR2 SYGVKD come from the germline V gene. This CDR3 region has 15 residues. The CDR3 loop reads CAISNPHQAKYGYTF.

The CDR3 region is CASSYRTDHYGYTF. V is TRBV6-5 and J is TRBJ1-2. CDR1 is MNHEY and CDR2 is SVGAGI in the germline V gene. The CDR3 loop spans 14 amino acids.

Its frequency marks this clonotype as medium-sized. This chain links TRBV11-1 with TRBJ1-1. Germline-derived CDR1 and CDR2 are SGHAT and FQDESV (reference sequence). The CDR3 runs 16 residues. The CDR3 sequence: CASSLGSVSPNTEAFF.

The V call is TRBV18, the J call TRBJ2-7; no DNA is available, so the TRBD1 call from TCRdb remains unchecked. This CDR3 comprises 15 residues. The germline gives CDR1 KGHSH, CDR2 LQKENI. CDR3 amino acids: CASSLSQGASYEQYF.

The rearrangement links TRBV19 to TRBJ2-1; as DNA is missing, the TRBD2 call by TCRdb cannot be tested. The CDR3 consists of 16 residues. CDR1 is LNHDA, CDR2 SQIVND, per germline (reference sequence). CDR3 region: CASSIRVGTSGGEQFF.

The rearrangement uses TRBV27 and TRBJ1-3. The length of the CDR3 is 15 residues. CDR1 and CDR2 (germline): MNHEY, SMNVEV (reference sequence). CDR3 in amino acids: CASGLFLPSGNTIYF.

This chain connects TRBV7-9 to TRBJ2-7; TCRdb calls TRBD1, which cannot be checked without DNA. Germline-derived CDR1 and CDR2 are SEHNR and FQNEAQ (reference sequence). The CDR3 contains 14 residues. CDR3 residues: CASSPGQVTYEQYF.

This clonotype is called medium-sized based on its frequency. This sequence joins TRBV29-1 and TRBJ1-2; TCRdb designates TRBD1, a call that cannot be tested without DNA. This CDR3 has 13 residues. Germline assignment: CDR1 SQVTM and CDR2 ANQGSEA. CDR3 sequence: CSVSPGGVYGYTF.

CDR3 amino acids: CASSPGQGHSGELFF. V usage is TRBV18 and J usage is TRBJ2-2; TCRdb reports TRBD1, a call that lacks DNA to check it against. CDR3 size: 15 residues. CDR1 KGHSH and CDR2 LQKENI come from the germline V gene. The full variable domain, with the rest looked up from reference TRBV18 and TRBJ2-2, is NAGVMQNPRHLVRRRGQEARLRCSPMKGHSHVYWYRQLPEEGLKFMVYLQKENIIDESGMPKERFSAEFPKEGPSILRIQQVVRGDSAAYFCASSPGQGHSGELFFGEGSRLTVL.

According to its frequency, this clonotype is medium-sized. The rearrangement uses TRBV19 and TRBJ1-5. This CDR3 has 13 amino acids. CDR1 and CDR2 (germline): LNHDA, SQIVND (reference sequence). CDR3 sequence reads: CASIQALGQPQHF. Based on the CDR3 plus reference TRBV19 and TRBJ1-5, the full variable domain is DGGITQSPKYLFRKEGQNVTLSCEQNLNHDAMYWYRQDPGQGLRLIYYSQIVNDFQKGDIAEGYSVSREKKESFPLTVTSAQKNPTAFYLCASIQALGQPQHFGDGTRLSIL.

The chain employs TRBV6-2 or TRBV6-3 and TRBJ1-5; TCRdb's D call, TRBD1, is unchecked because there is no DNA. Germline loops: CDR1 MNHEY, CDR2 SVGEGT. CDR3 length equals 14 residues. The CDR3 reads CASSYRGPYQPQHF.

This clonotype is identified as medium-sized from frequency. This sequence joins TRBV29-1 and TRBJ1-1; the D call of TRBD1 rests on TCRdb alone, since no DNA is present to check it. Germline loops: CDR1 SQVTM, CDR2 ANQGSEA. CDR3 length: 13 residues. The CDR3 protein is CSAKQGFDTEAFF.

CDR3 sequence reads: CASSKGPGDEQFF. The rearrangement joins TRBV5-1 to TRBJ2-1; the TRBD1 assignment by TCRdb is unverifiable without DNA. The CDR3 totals 13 residues. Germline CDR1 SGHRS, CDR2 YFSETQ.

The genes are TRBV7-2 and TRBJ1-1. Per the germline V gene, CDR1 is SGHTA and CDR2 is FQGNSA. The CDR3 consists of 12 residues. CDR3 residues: CASSLAFGEAFF.

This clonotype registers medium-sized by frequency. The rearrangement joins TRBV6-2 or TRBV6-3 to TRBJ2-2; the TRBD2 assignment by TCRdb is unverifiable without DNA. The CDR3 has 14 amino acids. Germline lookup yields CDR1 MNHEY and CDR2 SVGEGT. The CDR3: CASSQGLVSGELFF.

This CDR3 reads CASSQGSRGYEQYF. V and J are TRBV7-9 and TRBJ2-7; TCRdb designates TRBD1, a call that cannot be tested without DNA. This CDR3 has 14 residues. CDR1 and CDR2 (germline): SEHNR, FQNEAQ (reference sequence).

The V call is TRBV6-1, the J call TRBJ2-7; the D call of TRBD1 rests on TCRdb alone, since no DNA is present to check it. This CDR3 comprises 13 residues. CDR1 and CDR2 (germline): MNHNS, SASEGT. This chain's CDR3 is CASGGLYSYEQYF.

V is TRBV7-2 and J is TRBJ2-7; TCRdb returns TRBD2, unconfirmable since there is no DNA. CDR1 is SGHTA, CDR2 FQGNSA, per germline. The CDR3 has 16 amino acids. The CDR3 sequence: CASSFSGGSTFYEQYF.

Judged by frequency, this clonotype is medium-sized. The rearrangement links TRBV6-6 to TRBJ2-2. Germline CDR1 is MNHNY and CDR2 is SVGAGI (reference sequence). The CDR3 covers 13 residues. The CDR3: CASIHANTGELFF.